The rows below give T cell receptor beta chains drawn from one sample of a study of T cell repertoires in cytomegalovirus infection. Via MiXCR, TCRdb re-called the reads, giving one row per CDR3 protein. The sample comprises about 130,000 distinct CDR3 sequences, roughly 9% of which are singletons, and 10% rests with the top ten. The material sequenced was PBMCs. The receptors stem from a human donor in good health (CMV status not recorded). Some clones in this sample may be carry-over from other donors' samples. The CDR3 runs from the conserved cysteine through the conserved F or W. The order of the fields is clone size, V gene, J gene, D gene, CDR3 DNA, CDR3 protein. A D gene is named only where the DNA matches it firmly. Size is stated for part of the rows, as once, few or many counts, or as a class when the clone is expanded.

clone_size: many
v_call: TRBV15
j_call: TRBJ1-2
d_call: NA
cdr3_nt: TGTGCCACCAGCAGAGAACGCGACTATGGCTACACCTTC
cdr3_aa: CATSRERDYGYTF

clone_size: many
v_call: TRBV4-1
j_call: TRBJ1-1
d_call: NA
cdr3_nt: TGCGCCAGCAGCCAACTCCCGAACTTATGGAACACTGAAGCTTTCTTT
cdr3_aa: CASSQLPNLWNTEAFF

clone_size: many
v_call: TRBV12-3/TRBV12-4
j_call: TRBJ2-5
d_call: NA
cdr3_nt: TGTGCCAGCAGTTCGGCAGGGTGGGGGACCCAGTACTTC
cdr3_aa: CASSSAGWGTQYF

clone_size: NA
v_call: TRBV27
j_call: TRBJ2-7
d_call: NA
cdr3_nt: TGTGCCAGCGCAAGACACGGTGTAGGAAATACCTACGAGCAGTACTTC
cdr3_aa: CASARHGVGNTYEQYF

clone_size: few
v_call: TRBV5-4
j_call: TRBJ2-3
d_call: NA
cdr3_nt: TGTGCCAGCAGCCGGGACGGGGCTGATACGCAGTATTTT
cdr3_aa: CASSRDGADTQYF

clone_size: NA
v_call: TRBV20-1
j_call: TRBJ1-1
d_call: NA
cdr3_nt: TGCAGTGCTAGAGACGGCGGACTCCTGAACACTGAAGCTTTCTTT
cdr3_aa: CSARDGGLLNTEAFF

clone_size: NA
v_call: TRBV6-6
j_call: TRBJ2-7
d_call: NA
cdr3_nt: TGTGCCAGCAGTTACTCTCAGGTAGCCCTCGAGCAGTACTTC
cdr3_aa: CASSYSQVALEQYF

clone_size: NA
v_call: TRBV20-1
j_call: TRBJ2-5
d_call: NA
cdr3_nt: TGCAGTGCTAGAGTGGCAGGGGCAGGGGAGACCCAGTACTTC
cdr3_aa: CSARVAGAGETQYF

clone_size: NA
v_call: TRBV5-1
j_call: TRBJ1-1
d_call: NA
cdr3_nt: TGCGCCAGCAGCTTGGCGGGGAAGGGGACTGAAGCTTTCTTT
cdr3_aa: CASSLAGKGTEAFF

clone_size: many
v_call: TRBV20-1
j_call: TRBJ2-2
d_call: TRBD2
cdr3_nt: TGCAGTGCTACAAAAACTCGGGGGGGTAGCACCGGGGAGCTGTTTTTT
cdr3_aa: CSATKTRGGSTGELFF

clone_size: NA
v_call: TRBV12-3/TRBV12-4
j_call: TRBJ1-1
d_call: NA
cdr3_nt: TGTGCCAGCAGTTTTTTAACTGAAGCTTTCTTT
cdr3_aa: CASSFLTEAFF

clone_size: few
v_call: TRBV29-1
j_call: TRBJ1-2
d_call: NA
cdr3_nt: TGCAGCGTTGCCGGATCTCGGTATGGCTACACCTTC
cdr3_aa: CSVAGSRYGYTF

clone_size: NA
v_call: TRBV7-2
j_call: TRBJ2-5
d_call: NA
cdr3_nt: TGTGCCAGCAGCTTAGGAATTAGAGAACAAGGGCAGACCCAGTACTTC
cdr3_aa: CASSLGIREQGQTQYF

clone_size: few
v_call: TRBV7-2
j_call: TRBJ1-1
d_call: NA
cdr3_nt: TGTGCCAGCAGCTCCGAATCTTTTTCTGAAGCTTTCTTT
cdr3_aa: CASSSESFSEAFF

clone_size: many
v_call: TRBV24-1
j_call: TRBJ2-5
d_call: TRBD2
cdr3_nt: TGTGCCACCAGTGATTCTACAGGACTAGCGGGGGCCCCGGGGACCCAGTACTTC
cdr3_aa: CATSDSTGLAGAPGTQYF

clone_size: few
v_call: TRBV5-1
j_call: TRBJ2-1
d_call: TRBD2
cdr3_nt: TGCGCCAGCAGCTTGGTGACTAGCGGGGTGGTCAATGAGCAGTTCTTC
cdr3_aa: CASSLVTSGVVNEQFF

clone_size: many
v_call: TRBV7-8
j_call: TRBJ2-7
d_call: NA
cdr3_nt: TGTGCCAGCAGCCCCCCAGGGACTTACGAGCAGTACTTC
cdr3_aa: CASSPPGTYEQYF

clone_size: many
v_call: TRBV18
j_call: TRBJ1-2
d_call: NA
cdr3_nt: TGTGCCAGCTCACCAGAGGACACCAACTATGGCTACACCTTC
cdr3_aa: CASSPEDTNYGYTF

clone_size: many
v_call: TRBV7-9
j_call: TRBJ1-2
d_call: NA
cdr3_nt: TGTGCCAGCAGCCAGGGCAGCGGTAATAACTATGGCTACACCTTC
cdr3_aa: CASSQGSGNNYGYTF

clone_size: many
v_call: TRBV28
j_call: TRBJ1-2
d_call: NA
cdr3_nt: TGTGCCAGCAGTCCCGTATCCTATGGCTACACCTTC
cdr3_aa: CASSPVSYGYTF

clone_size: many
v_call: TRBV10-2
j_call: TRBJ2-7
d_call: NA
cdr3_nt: TGCGCCAGCAGTGAGTCCCCCAGCGGAGGCTACGAGCAGTACTTC
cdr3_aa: CASSESPSGGYEQYF

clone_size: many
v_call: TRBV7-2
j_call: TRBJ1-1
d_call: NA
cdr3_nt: TGTGCCAGCACCGGCTTGGTAGGGCGTAATACTGAAGCTTTCTTT
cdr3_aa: CASTGLVGRNTEAFF

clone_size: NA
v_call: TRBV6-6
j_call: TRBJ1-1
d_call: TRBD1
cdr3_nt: TGTGCCAGCAGTTACTCGAACAGGGGTGAAGCTTTCTTT
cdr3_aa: CASSYSNRGEAFF

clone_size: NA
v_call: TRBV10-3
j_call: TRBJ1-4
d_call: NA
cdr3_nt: TGTGCCATCAGGAGCAGGGGACCCAATGAAAAACTGTTTTTT
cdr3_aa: CAIRSRGPNEKLFF

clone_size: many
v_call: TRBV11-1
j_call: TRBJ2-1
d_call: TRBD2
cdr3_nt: TGTGCCAGCAGCTTAGTCGGGGGGGGGCGGCGGACTGAGCAGTTCTTC
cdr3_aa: CASSLVGGGRRTEQFF

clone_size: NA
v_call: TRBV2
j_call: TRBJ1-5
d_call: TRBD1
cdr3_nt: TGTGCCAGCAGTGAAGCTAGGGGACAGATGAATAGCAATCAGCCCCAGCATTTT
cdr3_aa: CASSEARGQMNSNQPQHF

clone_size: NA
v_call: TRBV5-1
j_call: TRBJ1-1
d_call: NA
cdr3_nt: TGCGCCAGCAGCTTACGCGAGGGCACCACTGAAGCTTTCTTT
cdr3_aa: CASSLREGTTEAFF

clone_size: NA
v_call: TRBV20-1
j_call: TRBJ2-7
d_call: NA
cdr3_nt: TGCAGTGCTAGGCCCCCATGGGGGTCAAACTCCTACGAGCAGTACTTC
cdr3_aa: CSARPPWGSNSYEQYF

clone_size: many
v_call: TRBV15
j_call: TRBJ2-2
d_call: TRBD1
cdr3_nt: TGTGCCACCAGCAGTCCCGACAGGGTGCGGACCGGGGAGCTGTTTTTT
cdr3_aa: CATSSPDRVRTGELFF

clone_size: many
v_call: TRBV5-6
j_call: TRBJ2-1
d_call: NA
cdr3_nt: TGTGCCAGCAGCTCAGGACTCAACCGCGAGCAGTTCTTC
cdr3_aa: CASSSGLNREQFF